This T cell receptor (beta chain) was observed in a study of identical twins. Notes on the study in general: The study drew conclusions from cross-sectional statistical analysis, not from following the same donors. Excess sharing between twins was weaker in beta out-of-frame sequences.

V was clipped by 1 base and J by 7 bases, with 11 bases between them. Germline V gene lookup returns CDR1 SEHNR and CDR2 FQNEAQ (reference sequence). CDR3 length: 15 residues. Of note for this clonotype: Its antigen is not identified.

From the 5' RACE reads, TCRdb called clonotypes with MiXCR, one entry per CDR3 protein. The sample contains hundreds of thousands of distinct CDR3 sequences, roughly 10% of which appear only once. Sequencing input: memory (CD45RO+) T cells sorted from blood. The chain joins TRBV7-9 to TRBJ1-6; no clear D. This TCR derives from a woman between 18 and 29 years old in good health. The CDR3: CASSLGRHLNSPLHF. The DNA of the CDR3 is TGTGCCAGCAGCTTAGGGAGACATCTCAATTCACCCCTCCACTTT.